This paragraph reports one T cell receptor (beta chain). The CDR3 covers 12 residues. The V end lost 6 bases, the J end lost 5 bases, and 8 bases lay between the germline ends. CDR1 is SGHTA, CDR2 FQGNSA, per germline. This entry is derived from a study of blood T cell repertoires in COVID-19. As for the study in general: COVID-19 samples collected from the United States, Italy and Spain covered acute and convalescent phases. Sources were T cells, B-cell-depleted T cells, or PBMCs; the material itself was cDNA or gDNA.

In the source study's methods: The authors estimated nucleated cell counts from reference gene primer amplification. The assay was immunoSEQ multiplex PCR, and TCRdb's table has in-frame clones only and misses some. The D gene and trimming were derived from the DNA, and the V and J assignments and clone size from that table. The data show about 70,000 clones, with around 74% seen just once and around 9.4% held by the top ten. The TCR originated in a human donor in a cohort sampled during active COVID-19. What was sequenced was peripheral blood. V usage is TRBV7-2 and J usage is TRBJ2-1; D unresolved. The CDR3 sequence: CASREEDNEQFF. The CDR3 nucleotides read TGTGCCAGCAGAGAAGAGGACAATGAGCAGTTCTTC. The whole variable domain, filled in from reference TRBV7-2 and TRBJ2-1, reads GAGVSQSPSNKVTEKGKDVELRCDPISGHTALYWYRQSLGQGLEFLIYFQGNSAPDKSGLPSDRFSAERTGGSVSTLTIQRTQQEDSAVYLCASREEDNEQFFGPGTRLTVL.